Below, 30 T cell receptor beta chains from the same sample are listed, as sequenced in a study of cytomegalovirus exposure and HLA in healthy donors. Researchers ran the PCR with 60 Vbeta and 13 Jbeta primers. The protocol was immunoSEQ multiplex PCR, while the TCRdb copy is restricted to in-frame clones and leaves out a portion. In the table there are about 200,000 clones, about 80% of which are singletons. The sample comprised PBMCs. These receptors were collected from a woman younger than 45 in good health and CMV-seronegative.

This clone was observed once. This chain uses TRBV6-1 with TRBJ1-2, with D possibly matching TRBD1 (5 bases). Per the germline V gene, CDR1 is MNHNS and CDR2 is SASEGT. The CDR3 consists of 14 residues. The ends were cut back, 8 bases at V and 4 bases at J, with 17 bases in the middle. DNA for the CDR3: TGTGCCAGCTCTGAAGTGGCAGGGTTCTATGGCTACACCTTC. It codes for CASSEVAGFYGYTF.

The V gene is TRBV5-4, the J gene TRBJ2-1; 11 nucleotides match TRBD2. Trimming cost V 4 bases and J 9 bases; bases outside gene matches: 9. The CDR3 sequence is 15 residues long. The germline CDR1 and CDR2 sequences are SGHNT and YYREEE (reference sequence). The CDR3 is CASSPSGGQRGEQFF. The CDR3 DNA reads TGTGCCAGCAGCCCTAGCGGGGGGCAGCGGGGTGAGCAGTTCTTC.

This rearrangement joins TRBV5-4 to TRBJ1-2; tentative D call: TRBD1 (5 bases). CDR3 length: 13 residues. Germline V gene sequence: CDR1 SGHNT, CDR2 YYREEE (reference sequence). Trimming removed 3 bases from V and 7 bases from J, with 13 bases in between. In DNA form, the CDR3 reads TGTGCCAGCAGCTCGGGGGGGTTGGGTGGCTACACCTTC. Translating it yields CASSSGGLGGYTF.

The chain employs TRBV7-7 and TRBJ1-1; perhaps TRBD1 as D (5 bases). Germline CDR1 is SSHAT and CDR2 is FNYEAQ (reference sequence). V was trimmed by 5 bases and J by 2 bases, leaving 9 bases between them. The CDR3 is 13 amino acids. The CDR3 sequence: CASSIDRNTEAFF. CDR3 nucleotides: TGTGCCAGCAGCATAGACAGAAACACTGAAGCTTTCTTT.

The genes are TRBV9 and TRBJ2-2, with 8 bases aligning to TRBD2. CDR3 length equals 16 residues. Losses at the gene ends were 1 base for V and 6 bases for J; bases not matched to a gene: 8. Germline assignment: CDR1 SGDLS and CDR2 YYNGEE. CDR3 in DNA: TGTGCCAGCAGCGTAAGGCCGGGGGGGGAGCCCGGGGAGCTGTTTTTT. Translation gives CASSVRPGGEPGELFF.

This sequence joins TRBV6-5 and TRBJ2-2; 9 bases are a match to TRBD2. This CDR3 has 15 amino acids. Losses at the gene ends were 7 bases for V and 5 bases for J; bases not matched to a gene: 8. Per germline, CDR1 MNHEY and CDR2 SVGAGI. CDR3: CASIGVAGETGELFF. The CDR3 DNA sequence: TGTGCCAGCATCGGGGTAGCGGGAGAAACCGGGGAGCTGTTTTTT.

The chain joins TRBV29-1 to TRBJ1-2; no firm D call. Germline lookup yields CDR1 SQVTM and CDR2 ANQGSEA. There are 12 residues in the CDR3. Trimming took off 3 bases at V and 5 bases at J, with 10 bases between the two ends. The CDR3 DNA reads as TGCAGCGTTGACTTTCTTGTGTATGGCTACACCTTC. As protein: CSVDFLVYGYTF.

The V and J genes are TRBV2 and TRBJ1-4; D is perhaps TRBD1 (5 bases). V dropped 2 bases and J dropped 4 bases, with 14 bases sitting between them. This CDR3 has 16 amino acids. CDR1 SNHLY and CDR2 FYNNEI come from the germline V gene. CDR3: CASSERRSGLNEKLFF. The CDR3 DNA sequence: TGTGCCAGCAGTGAAAGACGTTCGGGACTTAATGAAAAACTGTTTTTT.

The chain combines TRBV29-1 with TRBJ2-3, with D possibly TRBD1 on 6 matching bases. CDR1 SQVTM and CDR2 ANQGSEA come from the germline V gene. This CDR3 is 13 amino acids long. The CDR3 protein is CTAGQRRGDTQYF. In nucleotides, the CDR3 is TGCACCGCCGGACAGCGAAGAGGGGATACGCAGTATTTT.

The chain joins TRBV6-5 to TRBJ1-5; unclear D gene. The CDR3 sequence is 13 residues long. The V end was cut by 8 bases, the J end by 0 bases, with 8 bases between. Germline CDR1 is MNHEY and CDR2 is SVGAGI. The CDR3 nucleotides are TGTGCCAGCCGACAACGTAGCAATCAGCCCCAGCATTTT. This translates into CASRQRSNQPQHF.

The rearrangement links TRBV5-6 to TRBJ1-4, with 8 nucleotides matching TRBD1. The CDR3 spans 15 residues. Germline loops: CDR1 SGHDT, CDR2 YYEEEE. V was pared by 4 bases and J by 3 bases, with 5 bases of the junction left unmatched. CDR3 DNA sequence: TGTGCCAGCAGCGATGGACAGGGCCCTAATGAAAAACTGTTTTTT. This translates into CASSDGQGPNEKLFF.

This chain uses TRBV28 with TRBJ1-5; a possible D gene is TRBD1 (6 bases). Per germline, CDR1 MDHEN and CDR2 SYDVKM. The CDR3 length is 16 residues. V gave up 3 bases and J gave up 8 bases, with 20 bases separating them. The CDR3 region has the DNA TGTGCCAGCAGTTTCCGGTGGGTGGGCAGGGGAAAGCCCCAGCATTTT. Translating gives CASSFRWVGRGKPQHF. The whole variable domain, remainder taken from reference TRBV28 and TRBJ1-5, is DVKVTQSSRYLVKRTGEKVFLECVQDMDHENMFWYRQDPGLGLRLIYFSYDVKMKEKGDIPEGYSVSREKKERFSLILESASTNQTSMYLCASSFRWVGRGKPQHFGDGTRLSIL.

This clone was observed a single time. The V and J genes are TRBV6-1 and TRBJ1-1; D remains unclear. This CDR3 region has 15 residues. CDR1 is MNHNS, CDR2 SASEGT, per germline. Trimming cost V 4 bases and J 4 bases, with 16 bases left between them. The CDR3 reads CASSGRSGYRTEAFF. The DNA for the CDR3 is TGTGCCAGCAGTGGACGGTCGGGGTATCGCACTGAAGCTTTCTTT.

The chain combines TRBV28 with TRBJ2-7; D possibly corresponds to TRBD1 (6 bases). This CDR3 is built from 13 residues. CDR1 is MDHEN, CDR2 SYDVKM, per germline. V lost 3 bases, J lost 5 bases, and 11 bases lay in between. CDR3 in amino acids: CASSFTGSNEQYF. The CDR3 DNA follows: TGTGCCAGCAGTTTTACAGGGAGTAACGAGCAGTACTTC.

The V and J genes are TRBV7-9 and TRBJ2-7; the match to TRBD2 covers 10 bases. J was trimmed by 0 bases and V by 5 bases; bases with no gene match: 16. CDR3 length equals 19 residues. Germline V gene lookup returns CDR1 SEHNR and CDR2 FQNEAQ (reference sequence). The CDR3 DNA sequence: TGTGCCAGCAGCGCTTTAGCGGGGGGCATCTCATTTTCCTCCTACGAGCAGTACTTC. It translates to CASSALAGGISFSSYEQYF.

V gene TRBV29-1 combines with J gene TRBJ1-4, with a tentative D call TRBD1 (6 bases). Germline V gene data show CDR1 as SQVTM and CDR2 as ANQGSEA. CDR3 size: 16 residues. The ends were cut back, 5 bases at V and 3 bases at J, with 19 bases in the middle. Here the CDR3 reads CSVRVGGYRSNEKLFF. CDR3 nucleotide sequence: TGCAGCGTTAGGGTAGGGGGATACCGGTCTAATGAAAAACTGTTTTTT. The full variable domain, completed using reference TRBV29-1 and TRBJ1-4, is SAVISQKPSRDICQRGTSLTIQCQVDSQVTMMFWYRQQPGQSLTLIATANQGSEATYESGFVIDKFPISRPNLTFSTLTVSNMSPEDSSIYLCSVRVGGYRSNEKLFFGSGTQLSVL.

This rearrangement joins TRBV14 to TRBJ2-1, with 9 bases lining up with TRBD1. CDR3 length: 14 amino acids. Per germline, CDR1 SGHDN and CDR2 FVKESK. V lost 4 bases and J lost 4; bases outside the gene matches: 2. In nucleotides, the CDR3 is TGTGCCAGCAGCCCGGGACAGGGTTACAATGAGCAGTTCTTC. As protein: CASSPGQGYNEQFF.

V usage is TRBV6-5 and J usage is TRBJ1-2; TRBD1 matches at 7 bases. Trimming took 4 bases from V and 0 from J; bases not matched to a gene: 5. In germline, CDR1 is MNHEY, CDR2 SVGAGI. The CDR3 contains 15 residues. CDR3 coding DNA: TGTGCCAGCAGTTCCGGGACAGCAGCTAACTATGGCTACACCTTC. Protein: CASSSGTAANYGYTF.

This clone was recorded a few times. The chain uses TRBV27 and TRBJ1-1, with TRBD1 as a possible D gene (6 bases). From germline, CDR1 is MNHEY and CDR2 SMNVEV (reference sequence). The CDR3 loop spans 14 amino acids. Trimming cost V 5 bases and J 1 base, with 11 bases left between them. The CDR3 DNA sequence: TGTGCCAGCAGTCCCCTAGGGGGGAACACTGAAGCTTTCTTT. Its protein is CASSPLGGNTEAFF.

The chain couples TRBV30 to TRBJ2-2; D gene unclear. This CDR3 contains 13 residues. Germline V gene lookup returns CDR1 GTSNPN and CDR2 SVGIG (reference sequence). V shed 4 bases and J shed 1 base, with 7 bases lying between them. The CDR3 coding sequence is TGTGCCTGGACCCCAGGGAACACCGGGGAGCTGTTTTTT. It encodes CAWTPGNTGELFF.

The chain combines TRBV9 with TRBJ2-3; TRBD2 aligns across 7 bases. The junction had 6 bases not matched to a gene; V was cut back by 0 bases and J by 2 bases. This CDR3 has 16 amino acids. Germline V gene sequence: CDR1 SGDLS, CDR2 YYNGEE. Here the CDR3 reads CASSVAGGYDTDTQYF. For the CDR3, the DNA is TGTGCCAGCAGCGTAGCGGGGGGATATGACACAGATACGCAGTATTTT.

With regard to this clone: In this CDR3 the conserved last residue, phenylalanine or tryptophan, is missing, so a read error is likely. The DNA is left out, because the CDR3 cannot be placed on it with certainty; the CDR3 is given as TCRdb lists it. The chain employs TRBV5-1 and TRBJ2-7; the table's D call, TRBD2, has no DNA check behind it. CDR1 and CDR2 (germline): SGHRS, YFSETQ. The CDR3 is 11 amino acids in total, end residues counted. CDR3 residues: CASSLAPGSRN.

The V gene is TRBV5-1, the J gene TRBJ1-1, with no clear D. Germline V gene data show CDR1 as SGHRS and CDR2 as YFSETQ. Between the trimmed V and J ends, which lost 5 bases and 0 bases, there was a span of 14 bases. This CDR3 is built from 15 residues. The CDR3 spells CASRVQAVMNTEAFF. In DNA, the CDR3 is TGCGCCAGCAGGGTCCAGGCCGTGATGAACACTGAAGCTTTCTTT.

This clone turned up a few times. This rearrangement joins TRBV5-1 to TRBJ1-6; no clear D. Germline CDR1 is SGHRS and CDR2 is YFSETQ. This CDR3 comprises 13 residues. The V and J ends lost 7 bases and 7 bases respectively, with 12 bases between them. For the CDR3, the DNA is TGCGCCAGCCGGGATGAGTCAAATTCACCCCTCCACTTT. It specifies CASRDESNSPLHF.

The genes are TRBV27 and TRBJ2-1, with unresolved D. The CDR3 covers 15 residues. The V end was cut by 2 bases, the J end by 0 bases, with 8 bases between. The germline CDR1 and CDR2 sequences are MNHEY and SMNVEV (reference sequence). This CDR3 is CASSLAPSSYNEQFF. CDR3 nucleotides: TGTGCCAGCAGTTTAGCCCCCAGCTCCTACAATGAGCAGTTCTTC.

This chain links TRBV2 with TRBJ2-2; possible D gene TRBD2, 5 bases. V was pared by 4 bases and J by 4 bases, with 13 bases between. In germline, CDR1 is SNHLY, CDR2 FYNNEI. The CDR3 totals 15 residues. The CDR3 DNA follows: TGTGCCAGCAGTGGGCAGCGGCCGTCCACCGGGGAGCTGTTTTTT. Translated, it gives CASSGQRPSTGELFF. The full variable domain, its missing parts supplied by reference TRBV2 and TRBJ2-2, is EPEVTQTPSHQVTQMGQEVILRCVPISNHLYFYWYRQILGQKVEFLVSFYNNEISEKSEIFDDQFSVERPDGSNFTLKIRSTKLEDSAMYFCASSGQRPSTGELFFGEGSRLTVL.

This clone has only a few counts. The chain is built from TRBV7-9 and TRBJ2-7; D is uncertain. Germline V gene data show CDR1 as SEHNR and CDR2 as FQNEAQ (reference sequence). The CDR3 consists of 15 residues. The V end was cut by 0 bases, the J end by 2 bases, with 11 bases between. CDR3 region: CASSLASVSTYEQYF. The CDR3 DNA sequence: TGTGCCAGCAGCTTAGCATCAGTTTCAACCTACGAGCAGTACTTC.

The chain is built from TRBV19 and TRBJ2-5, with D perhaps matching TRBD2 (5 bases). V dropped 6 bases and J dropped 0 bases, with 8 bases sitting between them. CDR1 is LNHDA, CDR2 SQIVND, per germline (reference sequence). This CDR3 is built from 13 residues. CDR3 nucleotides: TGTGCCAGTAGACAGCGGAACCAAGAGACCCAGTACTTC. This gives the protein CASRQRNQETQYF.

The chain joins TRBV6-5 to TRBJ1-2, with a tentative D call TRBD1 (5 bases). Germline CDR1 is MNHEY and CDR2 is SVGAGI. The CDR3 has 15 amino acids. Trimming took off 0 bases at V and 10 bases at J, with 18 bases between the two ends. DNA of the CDR3: TGTGCCAGCAGTTACTCGCGGGGGACCCTTGGCTCCTACACCTTC. It encodes CASSYSRGTLGSYTF.

V gene TRBV9 combines with J gene TRBJ2-5; 8 bases agree with TRBD2. The length of the CDR3 is 15 residues. V shed 1 base and J 4 bases; nucleotides not matched to a gene: 6. Germline V gene lookup returns CDR1 SGDLS and CDR2 YYNGEE. The CDR3 bases are TGTGCCAGCAGCGTATCCGGGGGGGACTTAGAGACCCAGTACTTC. Translated, it gives CASSVSGGDLETQYF. The whole variable domain, filled in from reference TRBV9 and TRBJ2-5, reads DSGVTQTPKHLITATGQRVTLRCSPRSGDLSVYWYQQSLDQGLQFLIQYYNGEERAKGNILERFSAQQFPDLHSELNLSSLELGDSALYFCASSVSGGDLETQYFGPGTRLLVL.